The present TCR beta chain was sequenced within a study of cytomegalovirus exposure and HLA in healthy donors. PCR involved 60 Vbeta and 13 Jbeta primers. Profiling relied on immunoSEQ multiplex PCR, and the TCRdb table lists in-frame clones only, not all of them. The data show approximately 160,000 clones, 75% to 90% seen once. Germline V gene data show CDR1 as GTSNPN and CDR2 as SVGIG (reference sequence). Trimming took off 1 base at V and 6 bases at J, with 4 bases between the two ends. The CDR3 has 11 amino acids. Input material: PBMCs. The clonotype was recovered from a girl aged 2-10 years in good health and CMV-seropositive. The chain combines TRBV30 with TRBJ2-1; no clear D gene. The CDR3 reads CAWSAVNEQFF. The CDR3 nucleotides are TGTGCCTGGAGTGCAGTCAATGAGCAGTTCTTC.